The clone carrying this T cell receptor (beta chain) was found once. Its antigen is not known. Focal radiation plus CTLA-4 blockade with ipilimumab was given to patients with chemo-refractory metastatic non-small-cell lung cancer. This specimen comes from a study of radiotherapy plus CTLA-4 blockade in lung cancer. Across the study: Among patients, approximately 19% showed objective responses, and 30% to 40% had disease control.

Germline V CDR1 and CDR2: WNHNN, SYGVQD (reference sequence). The trim removed 5 bases at V and 2 bases at J, leaving 8 bases unmatched. The CDR3 contains 16 residues. Overall study results and limits: Together with interferon-beta, which increased in serum after radiation, early dynamic changes in blood T cell clones were reportedly the best predictors of response.

Some clones are missing from TCRdb's copy, which holds only in-frame ones; the method was immunoSEQ multiplex PCR. The profile shows 30,000 to 35,000 clones, approximately 78% of them singletons. The chain uses TRBV10-1 and TRBJ2-1; 8 bases are a match to TRBD1. This clonotype originated in a human donor with non-small cell lung cancer that progressed on radiotherapy plus ipilimumab. Sequencing was performed on peripheral blood, taken from a patient treated with radiotherapy plus ipilimumab. The CDR3 DNA reads as TGCGCCAGCAGTAACACCGGGACAGGAGCCTACAATGAGCAGTTCTTC. The encoded protein is CASSNTGTGAYNEQFF.